These 20 T cell receptor beta chains originate from one sample sequenced in a study of T cells in Graves' hyperthyroidism and ophthalmopathy. RNA transcripts provided the source from which TCR beta CDR3 regions were amplified. When the TCR CDR3 underwent first-round RT-PCR, the HTBI primer set was used. One entry per CDR3 protein, called by TCRdb with MiXCR from the multiplex PCR reads. This table holds fewer than 400,000 distinct CDR3 sequences, approximately 15% found once. The sample taken for sequencing was blood. These receptors were taken from a woman aged 18-30 years with Graves' hyperthyroidism that later progressed to Graves' ophthalmopathy.

This clonotype was seen many times. This chain links TRBV29-1 with TRBJ1-1; D call uncertain. Trimming took off 6 bases at V and 4 bases at J, with 9 bases between the two ends. Looked up from germline, CDR1 is SQVTM and CDR2 is ANQGSEA. The CDR3 contains 11 residues. The CDR3 loop reads CSVQLGTEAFF. The CDR3 region has the DNA TGCAGCGTGCAGTTGGGCACTGAAGCTTTCTTT.

This clonotype was seen only a few times. The chain links TRBV6-1 to TRBJ2-4; no reliable D call. This CDR3 region has 13 residues. Trimming stripped 4 bases from V and 6 bases from J, with 10 bases between. CDR1 MNHNS and CDR2 SASEGT come from the germline V gene. CDR3 sequence (DNA): TGTGCCAGCAGTGTAGAACACGGAAACATTCAGTACTTC. Protein sequence: CASSVEHGNIQYF.

Many counts were recorded for this clonotype. The chain combines TRBV20-1 with TRBJ2-5; D perhaps matches TRBD2 (7 bases). The length of the CDR3 is 14 residues. CDR1 is DFQATT, CDR2 SNEGSKA, per germline (reference sequence). The V end lost 0 bases, the J end lost 5 bases, and 13 bases lay between the germline ends. The CDR3 region is CSARDGEGGETQYF. CDR3 nucleotides: TGCAGTGCTAGAGATGGGGAGGGGGGGGAGACCCAGTACTTC.

This clonotype was recorded many times. This chain joins TRBV3-1 and TRBJ1-1, with 7 bases identical to TRBD1. The CDR3 loop spans 17 amino acids. The junction had 14 bases not matched to a gene; V was cut back by 1 base and J by 6 bases. CDR1 and CDR2 (germline): LGHDT, YNNKEL (reference sequence). As DNA, the CDR3 is TGTGCCAGCAGCCAAGCTTTTACGTTCACAGGGGCATCTGAAGCTTTCTTT. Protein product: CASSQAFTFTGASEAFF.

This rearrangement joins TRBV3-1 to TRBJ2-3, with 8 nucleotides matching TRBD2. V lost 6 bases, J lost 1 base, and 6 bases stayed unmatched. The CDR3 spans 15 residues. The germline gives CDR1 LGHDT, CDR2 YNNKEL (reference sequence). CDR3 amino acids: CASSERAGGTDTQYF. For the CDR3, the DNA is TGTGCCAGCAGTGAAAGAGCGGGGGGCACAGATACGCAGTATTTT.

This clonotype was observed at least ten times. The chain combines TRBV5-1 with TRBJ2-7; D remains unclear. The V end lost 5 bases, the J end lost 3 bases, and 12 bases lay between the germline ends. CDR1 and CDR2 from the germline V gene are SGHRS and YFSETQ. The CDR3 consists of 13 residues. The CDR3 sequence is CASRDESYYEQYF. The CDR3 DNA sequence: TGCGCCAGCAGGGACGAGAGTTACTACGAGCAGTACTTC.

This clonotype has a count of ten or more. J is TRBJ1-4 and V is TRBV28, with 7 bases matching TRBD1. Germline CDR1 and CDR2: MDHEN and SYDVKM. The CDR3 has 16 amino acids. The V and J ends lost 7 bases and 0 bases, in that order; junction bases with no gene match: 8. CDR3 nucleotide sequence: TGTGCCAGCATCCCCGACAGGGCTGCAACTAATGAAAAACTGTTTTTT. Translating gives CASIPDRAATNEKLFF.

This clonotype was detected only a few times. The CDR3 sequence is CASSQGTARSGANVLTF. CDR3 DNA sequence: TGCGCCAGCAGCCAGGGGACAGCCCGCTCTGGGGCCAACGTCCTGACTTTC. V usage is TRBV4-1 and J usage is TRBJ2-6, with 7 bases that match TRBD1. The CDR3 consists of 17 residues. Trimming removed 3 bases from V and 0 bases from J; junction bases left unmatched: 5. The germline V gene has CDR1 MGHRA and CDR2 YSYEKL.

With regard to this clonotype: A much larger clone lies one base from this, so it may be a read error. The chain recombines TRBV10-3 with TRBJ2-3; a possible D gene is TRBD2 (5 bases). The germline gives CDR1 ENHRY, CDR2 SYGVKD. The CDR3 totals 15 residues. The CDR3 region is CATSGRRTSTDTQYF. CDR3 nucleotide sequence: TGTGCCACCAGTGGACGGAGGACCAGCACAGATACGCAGTATTTT.

In this sample, this clonotype turned up a few times. This chain joins TRBV28 and TRBJ1-6, with 10 bases that match TRBD1. CDR1 MDHEN and CDR2 SYDVKM come from the germline V gene. This CDR3 is 14 amino acids long. V shed 7 bases and J 7 bases; nucleotides not matched to a gene: 4. DNA of the CDR3: TGTGCCAGCAAGACAGGGGGCGCAAATTCACCCCTCCACTTT. Its protein product is CASKTGGANSPLHF.

This clonotype has at least ten counts. In nucleotides, the CDR3 is TGTGCCAGCAGCTTAGTCACAGGGAACACTGAAGCTTTCTTT. This sequence encodes CASSLVTGNTEAFF. This rearrangement joins TRBV11-2 to TRBJ1-1, with TRBD1 as a possible D gene (5 bases). CDR3 size: 14 residues. Trimming took off 1 base at V and 1 base at J, with 7 bases between the two ends. Germline CDR1 reads SGHAT; CDR2 reads FQNNGV.

This clonotype was detected many times. The chain employs TRBV27 and TRBJ2-1; D may correspond to TRBD1 or TRBD2 (5 bases each). V was pared by 6 bases and J by 0 bases, with 12 bases between. CDR3 length: 15 amino acids. Per germline, CDR1 MNHEY and CDR2 SMNVEV (reference sequence). CDR3 coding DNA: TGTGCCAGCAGACCGGGACCAGGCTCCTACAATGAGCAGTTCTTC. Amino acid sequence: CASRPGPGSYNEQFF.

This chain uses TRBV19 with TRBJ1-6; no clear D. V lost 0 bases to trimming and J lost 0 bases, with 12 bases between them. The CDR3 has 18 amino acids. In germline, CDR1 is LNHDA, CDR2 SQIVND (reference sequence). The CDR3 is CASSIDNGLSSYNSPLHF. CDR3 in DNA: TGTGCCAGTAGTATAGATAATGGACTGAGCTCCTATAATTCACCCCTCCACTTT.

This clonotype showed up many times. The chain uses TRBV30 and TRBJ2-7; D is uncertain. V lost 4 bases and J 5 bases, leaving 12 bases between the germline ends. Germline values: CDR1 GTSNPN, CDR2 SVGIG (reference sequence). This CDR3 contains 12 residues. DNA of the CDR3: TGTGCCTGGAAGATTCGGGTGGACGAGCAGTACTTC. Protein: CAWKIRVDEQYF.

This clonotype was observed at least ten times. The chain uses TRBV5-1 and TRBJ2-1, with unresolved D. There are 18 residues in the CDR3. The V and J ends lost 0 bases and 0 bases respectively, with 16 bases between them. Germline assignment: CDR1 SGHRS and CDR2 YFSETQ. The CDR3 region has the DNA TGCGCCAGCAGCTTGGCCGAGGTCCTTACATACTCCTACAATGAGCAGTTCTTC. Its translation: CASSLAEVLTYSYNEQFF.

This clonotype was observed a few times. CDR3 nucleotide sequence: TGTGCCAGCAGCCTTGGACAAGGATTCGCGGGCTACACCTTC. Translating gives CASSLGQGFAGYTF. The chain has TRBV4-2 and TRBJ1-2; D is perhaps TRBD1 (5 bases). CDR1 is LGHNA, CDR2 YNFKEQ, per germline. Trimming took off 4 bases at V and 8 bases at J, with 17 bases between the two ends. CDR3 length equals 14 residues.

This clonotype was seen at least ten times. The chain combines TRBV18 with TRBJ1-1; no clear D. CDR3 length equals 15 residues. Germline CDR1 KGHSH, CDR2 LQKENI. V lost 4 bases and J 4 bases, leaving 16 bases between the germline ends. In nucleotides, the CDR3 is TGTGCCAGCTCACGCGACTTTTATGCGGGCACTGAAGCTTTCTTT. Translation: CASSRDFYAGTEAFF.

In its sample, this clonotype was seen many times. V and J are TRBV2 and TRBJ2-1; perhaps D is TRBD1 or TRBD2 (5 bases each). The CDR3 has 15 amino acids. Deletions cut 3 bases from V and 5 bases from J, with 14 bases between. The germline gives CDR1 SNHLY, CDR2 FYNNEI. In DNA, the CDR3 is TGTGCCAGCAGTGATATTTCGGGGACGAACAATGAGCAGTTCTTC. This translates into CASSDISGTNNEQFF.

The V gene is TRBV6-2 or TRBV6-3, the J gene TRBJ2-1; 12 nucleotides agree with TRBD2. CDR1 and CDR2 from the germline V gene are MNHEY and SVGEGT. This CDR3 contains 16 residues. V was clipped by 0 bases and J by 9 bases; unmatched bases: 6. CDR3 nucleotides: TGTGCCAGCAGTTACTCCGGGCTAGCGGGAGGGGGTGAGCAGTTCTTC. This codes for CASSYSGLAGGGEQFF.

The chain has TRBV27 and TRBJ2-7, with 9 bases matching TRBD2. V dropped 6 bases and J dropped 4; count of bases not matched to a gene: 4. The CDR3 spans 13 residues. In germline, CDR1 is MNHEY, CDR2 SMNVEV (reference sequence). The chain's CDR3 is CASRTSGLYEQYF. Here the CDR3 DNA reads TGTGCCAGCAGGACTAGCGGACTTTACGAGCAGTACTTC.